This T cell receptor (beta chain) was recovered during a study of T cell clonality in common variable immunodeficiency. CVID meant reduced serum IgG, IgA and/or IgM plus specific antibody deficiency. About this clone itself: The antigen is undetermined. Read coverage stops 3 residues before the CDR3 terminus; the germline J gene supplies the remainder.

The data were produced by immunoSEQ multiplex PCR, yet TCRdb's version contains in-frame clones alone and is incomplete. The profile covers 25,000 to 35,000 clones, none occurring a single time. Germline V gene sequence: CDR1 SGHTA, CDR2 FQGNSA. The CDR3 has 12 residues. The V and J ends lost 5 bases and 4 bases respectively, with 6 bases between them. Broader study findings: Common variable immunodeficiency TCR beta sequences reportedly had fewer deletions and N-nucleotide insertions.

Sequenced material: peripheral blood mononuclear cells. The chain has TRBV7-2 and TRBJ1-5; unclear D gene. The receptor was derived from a human donor with common variable immunodeficiency. CDR3 DNA (partial): TGTGCCAGCAGCACTCCTAATCAGCCC. Protein sequence: CASSTPNQP. The complete CDR3 reads CASSTPNQPQHF.